This TCR beta chain was sequenced in a study of read filtering for tumor transcriptome and immune sequencing. Study overall: Mean patient age was around 66 years, range about 47 to 85; 17 male, 14 to 15 female. Revised staging placed roughly 8 patients in R-ISS I, approximately 16 in II, six or seven in III. TCR-mapped reads were about 3.5 to 10.27 million with IR-seq versus roughly 75 to 1,300 with RNA-seq. Study-wide findings and caveats: Approximately 80% of IR-seq clonotypes had one read, totaling around 4% of reads; RNA-seq: around 70% and 40%.

V lost 5 bases, J lost 5 bases, and 12 bases lay in between. Germline V lookup: CDR1 SGHDN, CDR2 FVKESK. This CDR3 comprises 13 residues. This library used roughly 400 ng RNA and molecular barcoded adaptors spanning alpha/delta and beta/gamma chains. TCRdb re-derived calls from the reads in MiXCR, one entry per CDR3 protein. Of tens of thousands of distinct CDR3 sequences in the sample, roughly 19% were seen once. Concerning this clonotype itself: Its antigen is unknown.

This receptor was identified in a donor at least 40 years old with multiple myeloma. The chain combines TRBV14 with TRBJ2-5; weak D call: TRBD2 (5 bases). The sequencing sample was made of a population of CD138-negative cells sorted from bone marrow. The chain's CDR3 is CASSVRRGETQYF. CDR3 nucleotides: TGTGCCAGCAGCGTCCGACGCGGGGAGACCCAGTACTTC.